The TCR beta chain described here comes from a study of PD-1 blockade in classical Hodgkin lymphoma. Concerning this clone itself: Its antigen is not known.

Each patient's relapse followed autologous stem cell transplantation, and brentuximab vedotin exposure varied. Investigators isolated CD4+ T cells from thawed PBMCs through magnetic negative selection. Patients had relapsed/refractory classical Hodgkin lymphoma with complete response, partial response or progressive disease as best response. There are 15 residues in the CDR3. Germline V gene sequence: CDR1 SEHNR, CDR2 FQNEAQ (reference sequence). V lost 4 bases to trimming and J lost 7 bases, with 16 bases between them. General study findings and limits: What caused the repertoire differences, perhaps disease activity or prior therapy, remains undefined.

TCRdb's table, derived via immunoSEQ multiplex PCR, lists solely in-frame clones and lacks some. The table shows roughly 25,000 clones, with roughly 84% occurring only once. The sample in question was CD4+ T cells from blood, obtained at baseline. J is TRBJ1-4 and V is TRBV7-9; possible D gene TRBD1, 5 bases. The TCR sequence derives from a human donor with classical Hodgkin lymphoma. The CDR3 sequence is CASSSQMGVGEKLFF. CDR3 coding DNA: TGTGCCAGCAGCTCCCAGATGGGGGTGGGTGAAAAACTGTTTTTT. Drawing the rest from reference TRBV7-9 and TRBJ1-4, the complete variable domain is DTGVSQNPRHKITKRGQNVTFRCDPISEHNRLYWYRQTLGQGPEFLTYFQNEAQLEKSRLLSDRFSAERPKGSFSTLEIQRTEQGDSAMYLCASSSQMGVGEKLFFGSGTQLSVL.